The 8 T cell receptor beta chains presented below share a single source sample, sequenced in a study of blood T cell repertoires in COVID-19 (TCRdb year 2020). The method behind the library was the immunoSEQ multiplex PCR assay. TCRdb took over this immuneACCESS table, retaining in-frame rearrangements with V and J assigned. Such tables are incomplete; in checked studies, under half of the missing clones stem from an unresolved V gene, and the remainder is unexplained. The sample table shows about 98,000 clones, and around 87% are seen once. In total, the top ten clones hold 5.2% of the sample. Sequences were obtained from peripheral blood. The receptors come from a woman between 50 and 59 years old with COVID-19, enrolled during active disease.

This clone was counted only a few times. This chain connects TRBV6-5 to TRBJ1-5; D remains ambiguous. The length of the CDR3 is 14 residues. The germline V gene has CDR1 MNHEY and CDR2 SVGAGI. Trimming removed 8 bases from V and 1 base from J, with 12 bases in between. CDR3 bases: TGTGCCAGCCAGACTGGCGGCAGCAATCAGCCCCAGCATTTT. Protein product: CASQTGGSNQPQHF.

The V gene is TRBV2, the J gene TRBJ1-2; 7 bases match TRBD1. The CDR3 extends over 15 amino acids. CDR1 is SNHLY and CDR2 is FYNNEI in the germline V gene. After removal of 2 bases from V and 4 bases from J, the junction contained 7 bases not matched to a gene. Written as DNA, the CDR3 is TGTGCCAGCAGTGAAAGTGCCACAGGGGTCTATGGCTACACCTTC. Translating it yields CASSESATGVYGYTF.

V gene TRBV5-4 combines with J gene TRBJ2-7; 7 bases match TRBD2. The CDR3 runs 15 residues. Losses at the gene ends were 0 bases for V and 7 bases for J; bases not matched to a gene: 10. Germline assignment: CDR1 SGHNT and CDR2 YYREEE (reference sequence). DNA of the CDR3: TGTGCCAGCAGCTTGGCGGGGCTAGCGGTGGGAGAGCAGTACTTC. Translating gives CASSLAGLAVGEQYF.

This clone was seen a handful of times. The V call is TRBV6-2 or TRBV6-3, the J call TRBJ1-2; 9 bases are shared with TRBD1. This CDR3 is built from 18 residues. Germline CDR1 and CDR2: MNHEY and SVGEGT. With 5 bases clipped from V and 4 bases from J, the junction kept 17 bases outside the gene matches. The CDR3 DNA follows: TGTGCCAGCAGTACCCAGAGAAGTCCCGGGACAGGGTTCTATGGCTACACCTTC. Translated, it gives CASSTQRSPGTGFYGYTF.

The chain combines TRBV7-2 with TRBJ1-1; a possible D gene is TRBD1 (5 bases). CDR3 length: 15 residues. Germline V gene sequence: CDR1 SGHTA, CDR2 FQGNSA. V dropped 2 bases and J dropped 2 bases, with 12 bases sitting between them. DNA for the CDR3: TGTGCCAGCAGCTTACTCATCGGGGGAAACACTGAAGCTTTCTTT. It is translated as CASSLLIGGNTEAFF.

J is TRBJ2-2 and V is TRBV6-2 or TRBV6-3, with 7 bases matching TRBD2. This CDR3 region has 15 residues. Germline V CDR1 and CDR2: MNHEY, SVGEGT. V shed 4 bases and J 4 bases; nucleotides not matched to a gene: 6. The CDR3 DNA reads TGTGCCAGCAGTTGGGCTAGCGGCGGCACCGGGGAGCTGTTTTTT. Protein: CASSWASGGTGELFF.

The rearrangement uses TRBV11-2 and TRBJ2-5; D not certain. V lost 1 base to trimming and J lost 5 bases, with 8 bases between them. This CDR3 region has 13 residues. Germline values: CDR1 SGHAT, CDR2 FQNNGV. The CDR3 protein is CASSLGRAETQYF. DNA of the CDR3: TGTGCCAGCAGCTTAGGTCGCGCGGAGACCCAGTACTTC.

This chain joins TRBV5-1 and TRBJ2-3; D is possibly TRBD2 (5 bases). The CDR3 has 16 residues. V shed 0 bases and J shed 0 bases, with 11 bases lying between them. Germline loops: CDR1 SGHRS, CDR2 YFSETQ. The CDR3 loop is CASSLGSLASTDTQYF. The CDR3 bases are TGCGCCAGCAGCTTGGGCAGCCTAGCTAGCACAGATACGCAGTATTTT.